The rows below give T cell receptor beta chains drawn from one sample of a study of blood T cell repertoires in COVID-19. Some clones are missing from TCRdb's copy, which holds only in-frame ones; the method was immunoSEQ multiplex PCR. The sample consists of about 260,000 clones, around 88% of them appearing once. Sequencing was performed on PBMCs or T cells enriched from blood (not recorded which). These receptors were obtained from a woman aged 40-49 years with acute COVID-19. Each CDR3 is given without its conserved first and last residue. The D gene is left open where the match is weak.

d_call j_call v_call cdr3_aa
. TRBJ2-1 TRBV5-8 ASSLFSLVDEQF
. TRBJ1-2 TRBV7-9 ASSQGPIYGYT
. TRBJ1-1 TRBV5-1 ASSLTRGPSSLNTEAF
. TRBJ1-4 TRBV2 ATCAEATNEKLF
TRBD1 TRBJ1-5 TRBV6-1 ASSDRATGLKNQPQH
. TRBJ2-3 TRBV21-1 ASSKGNRGFPTDTQY
TRBD1 TRBJ1-4 TRBV24-1 ATSDAAGTGPGKLF
TRBD2 TRBJ2-5 TRBV19 ASSLLAGTETQY
. TRBJ1-1 TRBV24-1 ATSDRHPLAEAF
TRBD2 TRBJ2-5 TRBV30 AWKSSGSRETQY
. TRBJ1-1 TRBV6-5 ASTWGQGTEAF
TRBD2 TRBJ2-1 TRBV5-1 ASRSGSSYNEQF
TRBD2 TRBJ2-1 TRBV2 ASRTGGAYNEQF
. TRBJ1-4 TRBV24-1 ATSDSRASGNEKLF
TRBD1 TRBJ1-4 TRBV7-2 ASSLVSGTGNEKLF
TRBD1 TRBJ1-2 TRBV4-1 ASSRIDRGDYGYT
. TRBJ1-3 TRBV2 ASSDFQGIVSGNTIY
. TRBJ2-2 TRBV9 ASSVIGNSAGELF
TRBD1 TRBJ2-7 TRBV28 ASRTGGSYEQY
. TRBJ2-1 TRBV5-4 ASSAQGDNEQF
TRBD2 TRBJ2-5 TRBV7-9 ASSLFGTRVGETQY
TRBD1 TRBJ2-1 TRBV27 ASTPQGGGEQF
. TRBJ2-7 TRBV5-4 ASSLGRDSTYEQY
TRBD2 TRBJ2-2 TRBV10-2 ASHRSAGTSDTGELF
. TRBJ1-1 TRBV9 ASSVASETEAF